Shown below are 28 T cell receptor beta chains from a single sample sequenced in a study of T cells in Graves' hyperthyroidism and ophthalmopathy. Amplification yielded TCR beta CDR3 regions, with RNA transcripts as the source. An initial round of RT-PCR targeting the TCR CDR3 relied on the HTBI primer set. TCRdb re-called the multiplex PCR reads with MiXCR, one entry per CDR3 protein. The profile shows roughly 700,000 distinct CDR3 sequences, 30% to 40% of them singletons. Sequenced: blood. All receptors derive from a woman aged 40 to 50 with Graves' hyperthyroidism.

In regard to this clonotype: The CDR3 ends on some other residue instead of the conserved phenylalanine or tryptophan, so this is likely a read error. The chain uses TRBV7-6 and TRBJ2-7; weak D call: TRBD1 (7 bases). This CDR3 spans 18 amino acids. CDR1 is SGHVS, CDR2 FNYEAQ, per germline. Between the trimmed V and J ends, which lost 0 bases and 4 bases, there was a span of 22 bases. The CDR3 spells CASSLAEGTAGGEYEQYL. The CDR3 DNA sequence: TGTGCCAGCAGCTTAGCCGAGGGGACAGCCGGCGGGGAGTACGAGCAGTACCTC.

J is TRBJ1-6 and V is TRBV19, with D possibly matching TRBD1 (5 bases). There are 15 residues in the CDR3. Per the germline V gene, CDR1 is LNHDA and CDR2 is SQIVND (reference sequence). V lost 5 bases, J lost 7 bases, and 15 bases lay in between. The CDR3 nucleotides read TGTGCCAGTAGTGGGATGTCAGGGTGGAATTCACCCCTCCACTTT. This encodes CASSGMSGWNSPLHF.

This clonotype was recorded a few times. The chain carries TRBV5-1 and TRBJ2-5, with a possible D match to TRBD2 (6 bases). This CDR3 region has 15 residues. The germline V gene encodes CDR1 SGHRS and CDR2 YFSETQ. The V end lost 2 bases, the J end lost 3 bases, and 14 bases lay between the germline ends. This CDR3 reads CASSLGGPKEETQYF. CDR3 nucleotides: TGCGCCAGCAGCTTAGGAGGGCCGAAAGAAGAGACCCAGTACTTC.

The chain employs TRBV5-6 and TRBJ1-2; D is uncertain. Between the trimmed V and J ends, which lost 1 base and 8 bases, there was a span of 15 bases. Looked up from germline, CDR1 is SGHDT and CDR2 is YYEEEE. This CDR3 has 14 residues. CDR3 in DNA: TGTGCCAGCAGCTTGTTTCGAGGGTCCGGCGGCTACACCTTC. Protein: CASSLFRGSGGYTF.

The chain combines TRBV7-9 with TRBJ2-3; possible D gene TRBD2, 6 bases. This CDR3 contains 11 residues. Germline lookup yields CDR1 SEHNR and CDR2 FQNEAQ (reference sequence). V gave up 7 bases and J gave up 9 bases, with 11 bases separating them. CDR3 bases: TGTGCCAGCACTGAGGAGGGCACGCAGTATTTT. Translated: CASTEEGTQYF.

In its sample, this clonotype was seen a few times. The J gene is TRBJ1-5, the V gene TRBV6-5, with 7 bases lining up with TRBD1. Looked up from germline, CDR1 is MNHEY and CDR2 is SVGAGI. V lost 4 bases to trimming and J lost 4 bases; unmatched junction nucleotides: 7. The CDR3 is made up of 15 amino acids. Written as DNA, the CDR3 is TGTGCCAGCAGTTCATTCGAGGGGGCTAATCAGCCCCAGCATTTT. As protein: CASSSFEGANQPQHF.

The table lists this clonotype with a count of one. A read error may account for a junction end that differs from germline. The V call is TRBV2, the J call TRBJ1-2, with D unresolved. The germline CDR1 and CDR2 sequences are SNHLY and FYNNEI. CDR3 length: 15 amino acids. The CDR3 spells CASSEMSDANYDYTF. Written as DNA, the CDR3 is TGTGCCAGCAGTGAGATGTCGGATGCTAATTATGACTACACCTTC.

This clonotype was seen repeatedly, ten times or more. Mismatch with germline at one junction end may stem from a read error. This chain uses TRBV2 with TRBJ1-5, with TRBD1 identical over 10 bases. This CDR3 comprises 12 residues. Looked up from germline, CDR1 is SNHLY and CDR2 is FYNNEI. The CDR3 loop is CASSSRTGGRNF. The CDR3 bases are TGTGCCAGCAGTTCCCGGACAGGGGGTAGGAATTTT.

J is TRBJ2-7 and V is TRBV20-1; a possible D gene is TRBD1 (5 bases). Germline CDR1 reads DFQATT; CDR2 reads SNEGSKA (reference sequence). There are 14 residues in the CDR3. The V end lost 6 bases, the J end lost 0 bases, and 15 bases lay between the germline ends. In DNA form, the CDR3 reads TGCAGTGCGGAACAGGCCCGCTCCTCCTACGAGCAGTACTTC. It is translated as CSAEQARSSYEQYF.

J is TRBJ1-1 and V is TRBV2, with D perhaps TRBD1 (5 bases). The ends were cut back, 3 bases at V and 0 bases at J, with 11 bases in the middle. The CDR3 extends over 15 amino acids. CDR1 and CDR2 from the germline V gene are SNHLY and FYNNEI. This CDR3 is CASSDGGTMNTEAFF. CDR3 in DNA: TGTGCCAGCAGTGATGGCGGGACCATGAACACTGAAGCTTTCTTT.

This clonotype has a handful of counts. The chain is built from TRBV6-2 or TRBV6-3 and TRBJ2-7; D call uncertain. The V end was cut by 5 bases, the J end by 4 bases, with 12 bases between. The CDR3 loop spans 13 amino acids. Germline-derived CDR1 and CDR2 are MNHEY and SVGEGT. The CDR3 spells CASSEYRFYEQYF. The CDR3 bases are TGTGCCAGCAGTGAATACCGGTTTTACGAGCAGTACTTC.

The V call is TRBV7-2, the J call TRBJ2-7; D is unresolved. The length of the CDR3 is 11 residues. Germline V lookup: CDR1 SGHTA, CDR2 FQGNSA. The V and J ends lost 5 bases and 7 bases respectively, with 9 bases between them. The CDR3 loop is CASSQYNEQYF. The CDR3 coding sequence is TGTGCCAGCAGCCAGTACAATGAGCAGTACTTC.

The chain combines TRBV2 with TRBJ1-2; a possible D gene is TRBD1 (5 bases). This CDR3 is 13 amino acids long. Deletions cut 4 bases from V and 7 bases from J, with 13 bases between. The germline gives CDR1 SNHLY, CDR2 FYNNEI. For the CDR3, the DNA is TGTGCCAGCAGTGGTCAGGGCGACCTTGGCTACACCTTC. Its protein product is CASSGQGDLGYTF. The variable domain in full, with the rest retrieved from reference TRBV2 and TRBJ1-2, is EPEVTQTPSHQVTQMGQEVILRCVPISNHLYFYWYRQILGQKVEFLVSFYNNEISEKSEIFDDQFSVERPDGSNFTLKIRSTKLEDSAMYFCASSGQGDLGYTFGSGTRLTVV.

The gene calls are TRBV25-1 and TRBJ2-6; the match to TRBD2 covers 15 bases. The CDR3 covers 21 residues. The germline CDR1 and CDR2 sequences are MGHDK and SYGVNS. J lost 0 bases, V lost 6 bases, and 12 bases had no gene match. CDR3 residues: CASSVEARTSGRGSGANVLTF. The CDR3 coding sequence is TGTGCCAGCAGCGTTGAGGCCCGGACTAGCGGGAGGGGCTCTGGGGCCAACGTCCTGACTTTC. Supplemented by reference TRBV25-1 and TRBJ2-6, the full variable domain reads EADIYQTPRYLVIGTGKKITLECSQTMGHDKMYWYQQDPGMELHLIHYSYGVNSTEKGDLSSESTVSRIRTEHFPLTLESARPSHTSQYLCASSVEARTSGRGSGANVLTFGAGSRLTVL.

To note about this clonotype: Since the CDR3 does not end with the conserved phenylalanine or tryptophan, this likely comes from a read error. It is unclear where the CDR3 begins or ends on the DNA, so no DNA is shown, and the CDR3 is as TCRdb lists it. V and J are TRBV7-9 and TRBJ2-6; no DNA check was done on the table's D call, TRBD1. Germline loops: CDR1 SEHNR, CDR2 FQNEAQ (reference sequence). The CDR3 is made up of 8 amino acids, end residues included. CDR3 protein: CASSSDPS.

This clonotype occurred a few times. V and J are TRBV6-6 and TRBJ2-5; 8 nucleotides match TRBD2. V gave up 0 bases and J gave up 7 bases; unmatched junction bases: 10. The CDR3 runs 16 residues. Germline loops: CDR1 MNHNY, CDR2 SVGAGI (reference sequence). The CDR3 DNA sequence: TGTGCCAGCAGTTACTCGAAGGGTAGCGGGGCAGGGACCCAGTACTTC. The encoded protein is CASSYSKGSGAGTQYF.

CDR3: CSVDDGVAGNTIYF. In DNA, the CDR3 is TGCAGCGTTGACGACGGGGTGGCTGGAAACACCATATATTTT. The V call is TRBV29-1, the J call TRBJ1-3; D remains ambiguous. Germline CDR1 reads SQVTM; CDR2 reads ANQGSEA. The length of the CDR3 is 14 residues. The germline V and J ends were trimmed by 3 bases and 2 bases, with 11 bases remaining between them.

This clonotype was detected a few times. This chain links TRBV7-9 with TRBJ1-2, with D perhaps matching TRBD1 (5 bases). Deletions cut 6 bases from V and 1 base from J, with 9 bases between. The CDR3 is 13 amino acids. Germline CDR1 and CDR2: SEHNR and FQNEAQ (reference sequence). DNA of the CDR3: TGTGCCAGCAGGCGACAGAATAACTATGGCTACACCTTC. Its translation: CASRRQNNYGYTF.

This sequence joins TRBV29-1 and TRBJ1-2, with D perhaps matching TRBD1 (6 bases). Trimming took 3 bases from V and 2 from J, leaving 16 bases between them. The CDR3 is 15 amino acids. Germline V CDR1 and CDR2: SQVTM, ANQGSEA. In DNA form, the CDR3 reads TGCAGCGTTGACGACGGGGGGGCAAAGAACTATGGCTACACCTTC. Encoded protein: CSVDDGGAKNYGYTF.

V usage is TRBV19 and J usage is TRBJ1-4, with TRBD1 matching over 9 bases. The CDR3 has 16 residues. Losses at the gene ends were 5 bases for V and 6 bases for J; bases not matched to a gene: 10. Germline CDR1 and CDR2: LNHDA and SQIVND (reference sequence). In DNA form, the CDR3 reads TGTGCCAGTAGTCGAGTACTGGGACAGGGAGATGAAAAACTGTTTTTT. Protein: CASSRVLGQGDEKLFF.

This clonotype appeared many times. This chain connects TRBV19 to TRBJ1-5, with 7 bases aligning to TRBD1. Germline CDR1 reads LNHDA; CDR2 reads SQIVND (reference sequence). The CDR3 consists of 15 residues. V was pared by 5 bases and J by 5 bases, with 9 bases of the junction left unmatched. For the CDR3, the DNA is TGTGCCAGTAGTCCCCTAGACAGGGCGGATCAGCCCCAGCATTTT. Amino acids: CASSPLDRADQPQHF. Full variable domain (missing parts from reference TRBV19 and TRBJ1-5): DGGITQSPKYLFRKEGQNVTLSCEQNLNHDAMYWYRQDPGQGLRLIYYSQIVNDFQKGDIAEGYSVSREKKESFPLTVTSAQKNPTAFYLCASSPLDRADQPQHFGDGTRLSIL.

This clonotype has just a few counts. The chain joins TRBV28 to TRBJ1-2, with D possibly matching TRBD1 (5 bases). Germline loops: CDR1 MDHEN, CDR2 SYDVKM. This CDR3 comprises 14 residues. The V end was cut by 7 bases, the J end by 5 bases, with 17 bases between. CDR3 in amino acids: CASKVGGNGYGYTF. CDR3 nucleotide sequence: TGTGCCAGCAAAGTTGGGGGAAACGGATATGGCTACACCTTC.

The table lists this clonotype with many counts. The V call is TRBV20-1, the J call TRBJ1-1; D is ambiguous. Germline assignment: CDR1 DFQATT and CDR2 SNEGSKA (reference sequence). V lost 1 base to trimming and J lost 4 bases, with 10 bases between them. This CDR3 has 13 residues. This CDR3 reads CSARASWFTEAFF. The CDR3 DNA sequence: TGCAGTGCTAGAGCTTCGTGGTTCACTGAAGCTTTCTTT.

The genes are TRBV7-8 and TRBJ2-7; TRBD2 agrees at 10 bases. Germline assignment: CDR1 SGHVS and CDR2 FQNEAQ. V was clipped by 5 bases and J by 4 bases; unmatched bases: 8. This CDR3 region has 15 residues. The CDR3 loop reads CASSPSGRASYEQYF. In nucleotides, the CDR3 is TGTGCCAGCAGCCCCAGCGGGAGGGCCAGTTACGAGCAGTACTTC.

The chain's CDR3 is CASSQVGQDKLFF. The CDR3 nucleotides are TGCGCCAGCAGCCAAGTCGGACAGGATAAGCTGTTTTTT. The chain employs TRBV4-1 and TRBJ2-2; 7 nucleotides line up with TRBD1. The length of the CDR3 is 13 residues. V shed 1 base, J shed 12 bases, and the junction held 5 bases outside the gene matches. Germline lookup yields CDR1 MGHRA and CDR2 YSYEKL.

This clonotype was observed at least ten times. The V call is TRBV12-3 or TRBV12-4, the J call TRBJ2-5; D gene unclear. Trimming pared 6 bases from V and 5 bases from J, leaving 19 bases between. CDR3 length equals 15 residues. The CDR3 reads CASSPNPSLGETQYF. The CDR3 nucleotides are TGTGCCAGCAGCCCCAACCCATCGCTGGGGGAGACCCAGTACTTC.

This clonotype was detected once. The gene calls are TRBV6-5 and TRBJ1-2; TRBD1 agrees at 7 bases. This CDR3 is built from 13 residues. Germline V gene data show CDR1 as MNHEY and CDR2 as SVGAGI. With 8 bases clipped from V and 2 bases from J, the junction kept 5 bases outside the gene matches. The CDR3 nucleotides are TGTGCCAGCTACTCGGACAGGAACTATGGCTACACCTTC. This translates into CASYSDRNYGYTF.

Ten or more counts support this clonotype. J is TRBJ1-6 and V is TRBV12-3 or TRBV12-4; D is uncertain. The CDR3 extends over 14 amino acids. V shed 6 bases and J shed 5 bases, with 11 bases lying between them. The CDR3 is CASSPFDDNSPLHF. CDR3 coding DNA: TGTGCCAGCAGCCCCTTCGACGATAATTCACCCCTCCACTTT.